These 15 T cell receptor beta chains share one sample of origin, sequenced in a study of CD8 T cells in Susac syndrome. The RNA input was 0.5 to 1 ug, and it was reverse transcribed with random hexamers. TCRdb reprocessed the immunoSEQ multiplex PCR reads via MiXCR and lists one record per CDR3 protein. The sample includes 120,000 to 150,000 distinct CDR3 sequences, about 94% seen only once; the top ten take over 0.065%. Sequenced: CD4+ T cells from PBMCs. The receptors shown here come from a human donor with Susac syndrome.

The chain couples TRBV20-1 to TRBJ2-1, with D possibly being TRBD1 (5 bases). CDR1 is DFQATT, CDR2 SNEGSKA, per germline (reference sequence). The V end lost 6 bases, the J end lost 8 bases, and 17 bases lay between the germline ends. The CDR3 spans 13 residues. CDR3 loop: CSASAATVDEQFF. DNA for the CDR3: TGCAGTGCCTCCGCGGCGACAGTCGATGAGCAGTTCTTC.

This clonotype has only one observation. The genes are TRBV13 and TRBJ2-7; D might be TRBD1 (6 bases). This CDR3 region has 14 residues. CDR1 is PRHDT, CDR2 FYEKMQ, per germline (reference sequence). With 0 bases removed from V and 4 bases from J, the gap between germline ends came to 10 bases. CDR3 bases: TGTGCCAGCAGCTTAGGCCACACAGGGTACGAGCAGTACTTC. This codes for CASSLGHTGYEQYF.

This chain connects TRBV7-2 to TRBJ2-1; D perhaps matches TRBD2 (6 bases). The germline V and J ends were trimmed by 5 bases and 4 bases, with 12 bases remaining between them. The CDR3 is made up of 14 amino acids. CDR1 SGHTA and CDR2 FQGNSA come from the germline V gene. The DNA of the CDR3 is TGTGCCAGCAGCCCTGGACTACGGTACAATGAGCAGTTCTTC. Amino acid sequence: CASSPGLRYNEQFF.

The genes are TRBV18 and TRBJ2-7; D is undetermined. Germline-derived CDR1 and CDR2 are KGHSH and LQKENI. V was clipped by 2 bases and J by 3 bases, with 8 bases between them. The CDR3 contains 13 residues. Here the CDR3 DNA reads TGTGCCAGCTCACCAGGGCGGCTCTACGAGCAGTACTTC. Translated, it gives CASSPGRLYEQYF.

J is TRBJ2-3 and V is TRBV15, with D perhaps matching TRBD1 (5 bases). CDR1 and CDR2 (germline): LNHNV, YYDKDF (reference sequence). V was cut by 3 bases and J by 6 bases, with 10 bases left in between. This CDR3 contains 13 residues. The chain's CDR3 is CATSRQGRDTQYF. The DNA for the CDR3 is TGTGCCACCAGCAGGCAGGGTAGGGATACGCAGTATTTT.

The table lists this clonotype with a count of one. The chain combines TRBV3-1 with TRBJ1-6; weak D call: TRBD1 (5 bases). This CDR3 has 14 amino acids. The V and J ends lost 1 base and 7 bases respectively, with 8 bases between them. Germline values: CDR1 LGHDT, CDR2 YNNKEL (reference sequence). The CDR3, as DNA: TGTGCCAGCAGCCAAGTCGAGGGGAATTCACCCCTCCACTTT. This encodes CASSQVEGNSPLHF.

This clonotype was observed a single time. This chain links TRBV12-3 or TRBV12-4 with TRBJ2-1, with TRBD2 as a possible D gene (6 bases). V was clipped by 3 bases and J by 4 bases, with 10 bases between them. This CDR3 is built from 14 residues. The DNA for the CDR3 is TGTGCCAGCAGTTTCCCTAGCGCATACAATGAGCAGTTCTTC. It is translated as CASSFPSAYNEQFF.

V usage is TRBV14 and J usage is TRBJ2-1; no clear D. CDR1 SGHDN and CDR2 FVKESK come from the germline V gene. V was pared by 2 bases and J by 13 bases, with 12 bases between. The CDR3 runs 12 residues. CDR3 loop: CASSQNGREQFF. CDR3 DNA: TGTGCCAGCAGCCAAAACGGCCGAGAACAGTTCTTC.

J is TRBJ2-5 and V is TRBV5-4; D unresolved. Deletions cut 3 bases from V and 1 base from J, with 10 bases between. This CDR3 contains 14 residues. The germline V gene has CDR1 SGHNT and CDR2 YYREEE (reference sequence). The CDR3 DNA reads as TGTGCCAGCAGCTCCGCCGGGTCCCAAGAGACCCAGTACTTC. Residues: CASSSAGSQETQYF. The whole variable domain, filled in from reference TRBV5-4 and TRBJ2-5, reads ETGVTQSPTHLIKTRGQQVTLRCSSQSGHNTVSWYQQALGQGPQFIFQYYREEENGRGNFPPRFSGLQFPNYSSELNVNALELDDSALYLCASSSAGSQETQYFGPGTRLLVL.

The J gene is TRBJ1-1, the V gene TRBV6-5; D gene uncertain. Germline V gene data show CDR1 as MNHEY and CDR2 as SVGAGI. V lost 6 bases to trimming and J lost 8 bases, with 13 bases between them. The CDR3 is made up of 12 amino acids. Here the CDR3 DNA reads TGTGCCAGCAGCTCCTCGCCTGGGGAAGCTTTCTTT. This gives the protein CASSSSPGEAFF.

The rearrangement joins TRBV3-1 to TRBJ2-1, with 7 bases aligning to TRBD1. Germline V gene data show CDR1 as LGHDT and CDR2 as YNNKEL (reference sequence). Unmatched junction bases numbered 7, after V lost 5 bases and J lost 0 bases. There are 16 residues in the CDR3. CDR3 amino acids: CASSKGQRSSYNEQFF. The CDR3 nucleotides read TGTGCCAGCAGCAAGGGACAGAGGAGCTCCTACAATGAGCAGTTCTTC.

This chain joins TRBV20-1 and TRBJ1-2; D remains ambiguous. Germline V gene lookup returns CDR1 DFQATT and CDR2 SNEGSKA (reference sequence). This CDR3 comprises 10 residues. V dropped 4 bases and J dropped 8 bases, with 8 bases sitting between them. The DNA for the CDR3 is TGCAGTGCTATAGGACGAGGCTACACCTTC. Residues: CSAIGRGYTF.

J is TRBJ2-5 and V is TRBV5-4; the D gene is possibly TRBD1 (6 bases). CDR3 length equals 16 residues. Trimming pared 5 bases from V and 5 bases from J, leaving 22 bases between. Germline V gene sequence: CDR1 SGHNT, CDR2 YYREEE (reference sequence). DNA of the CDR3: TGTGCCAGCAGTGTGGGGGCGATGGGGGTTAAGGAGACCCAGTACTTC. Protein sequence: CASSVGAMGVKETQYF.

The chain uses TRBV27 and TRBJ2-2, with a weak D call TRBD1 (6 bases). Germline V lookup: CDR1 MNHEY, CDR2 SMNVEV (reference sequence). The V and J ends lost 5 bases and 7 bases respectively, with 26 bases between them. The CDR3 is made up of 18 amino acids. The CDR3 bases are TGTGCCAGCAGTCCCCGGACAGTCCGCGTTGGAATGGGCGGGGAGCTGTTTTTT. Amino acid sequence: CASSPRTVRVGMGGELFF.

This chain links TRBV3-1 with TRBJ2-1, with a possible D match to TRBD1 (5 bases). Trimming cost V 2 bases and J 10 bases, with 9 bases left between them. Per germline, CDR1 LGHDT and CDR2 YNNKEL (reference sequence). This CDR3 has 12 residues. The CDR3 nucleotides read TGTGCCAGCAGCCAAAGCAGGGTAGAGCAGTTCTTC. It translates to CASSQSRVEQFF.